The rows below give T cell receptor beta chains drawn from one sample of a study of spatial heterogeneity in lung cancer. TCRdb re-analysed the 5' RACE reads in MiXCR, keeping a single row per CDR3 protein. The table lists more than 60,000 distinct CDR3 sequences, around 7.3% of them singletons, with about 6.8% in the top ten. The sample in question was PBMCs, obtained at surgery. The source of these receptors is a male donor with early-stage non-small cell lung cancer. CDR3s include the opening cysteine and the closing phenylalanine or tryptophan. A D gene is named only where the DNA matches it firmly. Clone size is shown for a subset of rows, as once, few, many or a class of expanded clone.

>.|TRBD1|TRBJ1-2|12|TRBV3-1
CASRAGGSGYTF
TGTGCCAGCAGGGCAGGGGGTAGCGGCTACACCTTC
>many|TRBD1|TRBJ1-4|14|TRBV28
CASSSGTGVEKLFF
TGTGCCAGCAGCTCCGGGACAGGGGTTGAAAAACTGTTTTTT
>few|.|TRBJ2-3|15|TRBV5-1
CASSSSGPRTDTQYF
TGCGCCAGCAGCTCGTCGGGGCCACGCACAGATACGCAGTATTTT
>few|.|TRBJ1-1|12|TRBV12-5
CASERRGTEAFF
TGTGCTAGCGAACGAAGAGGCACTGAAGCTTTCTTT
>many|TRBD2|TRBJ2-7|15|TRBV6-5
CASSLRGLAGGPLYF
TGTGCCAGCAGTCTTCGAGGACTAGCGGGAGGCCCGTTGTACTTC
>.|.|TRBJ2-7|15|TRBV6-2/TRBV6-3
CASSGGRTKTYEQYF
TGTGCCAGCAGTGGGGGGCGGACAAAGACCTACGAGCAGTACTTC
>many|.|TRBJ1-3|14|TRBV29-1
CSVEEDFSGNTIYF
TGCAGCGTTGAGGAGGACTTCTCTGGAAACACCATATATTTT
>few|.|TRBJ2-2|14|TRBV7-2
CASSLGYVTGELFF
TGTGCCAGCAGCTTAGGATACGTGACCGGGGAGCTGTTTTTT
>many|TRBD2|TRBJ2-7|11|TRBV29-1
CSVATSGEQYF
TGCAGCGTGGCGACTAGCGGCGAGCAGTACTTC
>.|.|TRBJ2-2|15|TRBV11-2
CASSFRQGETGELFF
TGTGCCAGCAGCTTTAGGCAGGGAGAAACCGGGGAGCTGTTTTTT
>many|TRBD1|TRBJ2-2|18|TRBV4-3
CASSQDPPGPGGSGELFF
TGCGCCAGCAGCCAAGACCCCCCGGGGCCAGGGGGTAGCGGGGAGCTGTTTTTT
>many|.|TRBJ2-5|18|TRBV24-1
CATSDRGPNLGEEETQYF
TGTGCCACCAGTGACCGTGGCCCGAACTTAGGGGAGGAAGAGACCCAGTACTTC
>many|.|TRBJ2-7|15|TRBV4-1
CASSLGISRAYEQYF
TGCGCCAGCAGCCTTGGAATTAGCAGGGCCTACGAGCAGTACTTC
>few|.|TRBJ1-3|14|TRBV20-1
CSAYRVNSGNTIYF
TGCAGTGCATACAGGGTTAACTCTGGAAACACCATATATTTT
>.|.|TRBJ2-1|13|TRBV7-9
CASSFGAGNEQFF
TGTGCCAGCAGCTTCGGCGCGGGTAATGAGCAGTTCTTC
>few|TRBD2|TRBJ2-5|15|TRBV19
CASSWRGLAGETQYF
TGTGCCAGTAGTTGGCGGGGACTAGCGGGTGAGACCCAGTACTTC
>few|TRBD1|TRBJ1-1|13|TRBV18
CASSLHRGAEAFF
TGTGCCAGCTCACTACACAGGGGCGCTGAAGCTTTCTTT
>many|TRBD1|TRBJ2-3|17|TRBV5-4
CASSSGDRVSNTDTQYF
TGTGCCAGCAGCTCCGGGGACAGGGTATCGAACACAGATACGCAGTATTTT
>.|TRBD2|TRBJ2-7|13|TRBV6-6
CATALAGVGEQYF
TGTGCCACCGCCCTAGCGGGAGTCGGAGAGCAGTACTTC
>.|.|TRBJ1-1|12|TRBV27
CASRGEATEAFF
TGTGCCAGCAGGGGGGAGGCGACTGAAGCTTTCTTT
>.|TRBD1|TRBJ2-1|14|TRBV5-1
CASSEGQTYNEQFF
TGCGCCAGCAGCGAGGGACAGACCTACAATGAGCAGTTCTTC
>many|.|TRBJ1-1|13|TRBV30
CAWSVIRGERAFF
TGTGCCTGGAGTGTCATTCGGGGAGAGCGGGCTTTCTTT
>many|.|TRBJ1-1|13|TRBV19
CASSINPGTEAFF
TGTGCCAGTAGTATAAACCCAGGGACTGAAGCTTTCTTT
>few|TRBD1|TRBJ1-1|15|TRBV5-1
CASSLAPGQGFEAFF
TGCGCCAGCAGCTTGGCCCCGGGACAGGGGTTTGAAGCTTTCTTT
>many|.|TRBJ2-7|12|TRBV2
CASTPQPGEQYF
TGTGCCAGCACCCCCCAGCCCGGCGAGCAGTACTTC
>many|.|TRBJ1-1|13|TRBV6-1
CASSELGYTEAFF
TGTGCCAGCAGTGAGTTAGGTTACACTGAAGCTTTCTTT